The 9 T cell receptor beta chains below all came from one sample that was sequenced in a study of blood T cell repertoires in COVID-19. Profiling relied on immunoSEQ multiplex PCR, and the TCRdb table lists in-frame clones only, not all of them. The sample has about 120,000 clones; almost 90% are singletons. Sample: peripheral blood. The receptors shown here come from a woman aged 55-70 years with COVID-19, enrolled during active disease.

The chain carries TRBV12-5 and TRBJ1-1; no firm D call. V was trimmed by 6 bases and J by 3 bases, leaving 11 bases between them. Germline CDR1 is LGHNT and CDR2 is FRNRAP. The CDR3 consists of 13 residues. The CDR3 bases are TGTGCTAGTGGACCACGGGAGGACACTGAAGCTTTCTTT. Protein product: CASGPREDTEAFF.

This chain uses TRBV7-2 with TRBJ1-2; D possibly corresponds to TRBD1 (5 bases). CDR3 length: 14 amino acids. Trimming pared 1 base from V and 4 bases from J, leaving 10 bases between. Germline loops: CDR1 SGHTA, CDR2 FQGNSA. CDR3 sequence reads: CASSLGPTGYGYTF. CDR3 coding DNA: TGTGCCAGCAGCTTAGGCCCTACAGGCTATGGCTACACCTTC.

The chain links TRBV18 to TRBJ2-7; 9 nucleotides match TRBD1. CDR1 is KGHSH and CDR2 is LQKENI in the germline V gene. The CDR3 has 14 residues. V gave up 5 bases and J gave up 2 bases; unmatched junction bases: 4. The CDR3 spells CASSGGQGTYEQYF. DNA of the CDR3: TGTGCCAGCTCAGGGGGACAGGGTACCTACGAGCAGTACTTC.

The V and J genes are TRBV19 and TRBJ2-1; tentatively, D is TRBD1 (5 bases). V was shortened by 7 bases and J by 5 bases, with 24 bases between the two germline ends. The CDR3 totals 17 residues. Germline V gene data show CDR1 as LNHDA and CDR2 as SQIVND (reference sequence). The CDR3 nucleotides are TGTGCCAGTACTAGTAAGTTGTCAGGGCGCCTCCACAATGAGCAGTTCTTC. It yields the protein CASTSKLSGRLHNEQFF. The whole variable domain, remainder taken from reference TRBV19 and TRBJ2-1, is DGGITQSPKYLFRKEGQNVTLSCEQNLNHDAMYWYRQDPGQGLRLIYYSQIVNDFQKGDIAEGYSVSREKKESFPLTVTSAQKNPTAFYLCASTSKLSGRLHNEQFFGPGTRLTVL.

J is TRBJ2-3 and V is TRBV4-1; the match to TRBD1 covers 8 bases. Germline V CDR1 and CDR2: MGHRA, YSYEKL. This CDR3 has 15 amino acids. V lost 3 bases, J lost 3 bases, and 5 bases stayed unmatched. The CDR3 is CASSHRDRKTDTQYF. The CDR3 DNA follows: TGCGCCAGCAGCCATCGGGACAGGAAGACAGATACGCAGTATTTT.

The chain has TRBV18 and TRBJ2-3; TRBD1 matches 9 bases. V gave up 4 bases and J gave up 4 bases; unmatched junction bases: 6. In germline, CDR1 is KGHSH, CDR2 LQKENI. The CDR3 is made up of 15 amino acids. The CDR3 DNA is TGTGCCAGCTCACTATGGACAGGGGAAGCAGATACGCAGTATTTT. Its protein is CASSLWTGEADTQYF.

The chain employs TRBV5-1 and TRBJ1-2, with TRBD1 identical over 8 bases. The CDR3 loop spans 15 amino acids. Trimming cost V 7 bases and J 6 bases; bases outside gene matches: 14. CDR1 is SGHRS, CDR2 YFSETQ, per germline. The CDR3 reads CASRELPDRGNGYTF. The CDR3 coding sequence is TGCGCCAGCCGGGAACTTCCCGACAGGGGAAATGGCTACACCTTC.

V and J are TRBV24-1 and TRBJ2-1, with D possibly TRBD1 on 6 matching bases. The ends were cut back, 1 base at V and 11 bases at J, with 11 bases in the middle. The CDR3 is 13 amino acids. CDR1 is KGHDR and CDR2 is SFDVKD in the germline V gene. Written as DNA, the CDR3 is TGTGCCACCAGTGATTTTAGGCAGGGGAAGCAGTTCTTC. This codes for CATSDFRQGKQFF.

The chain couples TRBV27 to TRBJ2-5, with D perhaps matching TRBD2 (5 bases). Trimming took 2 bases from V and 1 from J, leaving 11 bases between them. CDR1 is MNHEY, CDR2 SMNVEV, per germline (reference sequence). This CDR3 has 15 amino acids. The CDR3 DNA reads as TGTGCCAGCAGTTTAAAAGGACTGCGCCAAGAGACCCAGTACTTC. It encodes CASSLKGLRQETQYF.